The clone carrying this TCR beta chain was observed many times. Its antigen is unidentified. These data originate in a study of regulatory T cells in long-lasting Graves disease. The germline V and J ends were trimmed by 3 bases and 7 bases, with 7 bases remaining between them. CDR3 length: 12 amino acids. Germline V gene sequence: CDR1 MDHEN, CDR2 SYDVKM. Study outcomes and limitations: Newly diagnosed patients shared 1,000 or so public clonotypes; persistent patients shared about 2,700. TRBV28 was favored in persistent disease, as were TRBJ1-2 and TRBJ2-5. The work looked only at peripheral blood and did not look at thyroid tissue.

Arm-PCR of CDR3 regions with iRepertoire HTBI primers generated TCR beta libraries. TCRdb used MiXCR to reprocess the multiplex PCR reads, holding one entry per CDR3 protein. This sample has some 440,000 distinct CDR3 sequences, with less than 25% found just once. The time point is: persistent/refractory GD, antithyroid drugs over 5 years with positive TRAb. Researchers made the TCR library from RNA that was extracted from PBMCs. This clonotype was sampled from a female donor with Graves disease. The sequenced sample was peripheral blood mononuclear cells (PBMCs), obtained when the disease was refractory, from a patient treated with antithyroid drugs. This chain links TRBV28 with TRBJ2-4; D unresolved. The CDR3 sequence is CASSFRLNIQYF. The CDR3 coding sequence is TGTGCCAGCAGTTTTCGACTGAACATTCAGTACTTC.